This T cell receptor (beta chain) was recovered during a study of neurological immune-mediated disorders. Germline V gene lookup returns CDR1 SEHNR and CDR2 FQNEAQ (reference sequence). The CDR3 runs to 16 residues. Trimming removed 5 bases from V and 9 bases from J; junction bases left unmatched: 12. From the 5' RACE reads, TCRdb called clonotypes with MiXCR, one entry per CDR3 protein. The repertoire holds around 130,000 distinct CDR3 sequences, with approximately 3.2% as singletons. The study's findings and limits: HTLV-1-associated myelopathy led in TCR clonal expansion, while multiple sclerosis ranked lowest, below healthy controls.

This clonotype was seen at least ten times. As yet, its antigen is unknown. The clonotype originates from a woman in her 30s with multiple sclerosis. V gene TRBV7-9 combines with J gene TRBJ2-1; 11 bases are a match to TRBD2. Sequenced input: PBMCs. The CDR3: CASSGLDGSGRVEQFF. CDR3 DNA sequence: TGTGCCAGCAGCGGCTTAGATGGTAGCGGGAGGGTTGAGCAGTTCTTC.